One and the same sample provided the 4 T cell receptor beta chains below, sequenced in a study of control samples from healthy donors and cancer patients. TCRdb's table, derived via immunoSEQ multiplex PCR, lists solely in-frame clones and lacks some. The sample carries about 170,000 clones, approximately 91% recorded once. Sequenced: blood. Every receptor here comes from a woman aged 40 to 50 in good health.

V gene TRBV6-4 combines with J gene TRBJ2-3; possible D gene TRBD2, 6 bases. V lost 4 bases, J lost 1 base, and 12 bases lay in between. Per germline, CDR1 MRHNA and CDR2 SNTAGT. This CDR3 region has 15 residues. In nucleotides, the CDR3 is TGTGCCAGCAGTGCGCGGGGTGGGGGCACAGATACGCAGTATTTT. This codes for CASSARGGGTDTQYF.

V usage is TRBV10-3 and J usage is TRBJ1-1; 8 bases map to TRBD1. The length of the CDR3 is 13 residues. Germline V gives CDR1 ENHRY, CDR2 SYGVKD. J gave up 7 bases and V 5 bases, and 6 bases lay outside the gene matches. CDR3 DNA: TGTGCCATCAGTTCTGGCAGGGGGCTTGAAGCTTTCTTT. Protein product: CAISSGRGLEAFF.

The CDR3 DNA reads as TGTGCCAGCAGTTTAGCCTTTGGGGTAGCGGGGCCCTTGCACACAGATACGCAGTATTTT. It is translated as CASSLAFGVAGPLHTDTQYF. This chain joins TRBV27 and TRBJ2-3, with 8 bases that match TRBD2. The ends lost 2 bases at V and 2 bases at J; junction bases unmatched: 18. The CDR3 is made up of 20 amino acids. Germline V gene data show CDR1 as MNHEY and CDR2 as SMNVEV (reference sequence).

The rearrangement joins TRBV6-5 to TRBJ1-6; D call uncertain. CDR1 is MNHEY, CDR2 SVGAGI, per germline. The V gene lost 4 bases and the J gene lost 0 bases, with 10 bases spanning the gap. This CDR3 has 16 residues. CDR3 in DNA: TGTGCCAGCAGTTTTCATACCAGCTCCTATAATTCACCCCTCCACTTT. It translates to CASSFHTSSYNSPLHF.